The present entry profiles one T cell receptor beta chain with its context. Antigen: not known. This entry comes from a study of cytomegalovirus exposure and HLA in healthy donors. PCR primers comprised 60 Vbeta and 13 Jbeta primers. Libraries were prepared by immunoSEQ multiplex PCR; TCRdb keeps only in-frame clonotypes and omits some of them. The sample yields 140,000 to 150,000 clones, less than 85% seen once. Everyone who donated was a healthy bone marrow donor. This CDR3 spans 15 amino acids. The V and J ends lost 1 base and 5 bases, in that order; junction bases with no gene match: 7. Looked up from germline, CDR1 is GTSNPN and CDR2 is SVGIG (reference sequence). Study-level points and caveats: Near-uniform donor sequencing depth was presumed by presence/absence analyses. By a later analysis, the bulk of CMV-associated TCR beta chains appeared HLA-restricted. Earlier analysis found most TCR beta V segments productive about 87% or about 30% of the time.

The sample consisted of PBMCs. The genes are TRBV30 and TRBJ2-5; 10 positions agree with TRBD2. This TCR came from a woman in her fifties or sixties in good health and CMV-seropositive. The CDR3 loop is CAWSGRASGSETQYF. The CDR3 DNA follows: TGTGCCTGGAGTGGTCGGGCTAGCGGGAGTGAGACCCAGTACTTC.